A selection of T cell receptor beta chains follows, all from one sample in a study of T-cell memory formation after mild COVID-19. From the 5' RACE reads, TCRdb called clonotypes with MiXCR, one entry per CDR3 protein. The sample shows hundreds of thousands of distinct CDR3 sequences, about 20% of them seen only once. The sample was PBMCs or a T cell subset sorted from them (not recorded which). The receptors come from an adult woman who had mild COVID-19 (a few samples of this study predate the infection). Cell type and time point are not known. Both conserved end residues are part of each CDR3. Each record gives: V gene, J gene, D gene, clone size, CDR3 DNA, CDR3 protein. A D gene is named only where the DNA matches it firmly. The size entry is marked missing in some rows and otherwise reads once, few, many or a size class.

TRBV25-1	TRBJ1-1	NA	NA	TGTGCCAGCAGTCATCAGAACACTGAAGCTTTCTTT	CASSHQNTEAFF
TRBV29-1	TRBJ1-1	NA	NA	TGCAGCACCAACGAGGTCGAAGCTTTCTTT	CSTNEVEAFF
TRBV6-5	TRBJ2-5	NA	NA	TGTGCCAGCAGTTACTCGAGCAGGGCGCAAGAGACCCAGTACTTC	CASSYSSRAQETQYF
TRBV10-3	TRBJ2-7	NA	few	TGTGCCTCAAGTGGGGGACTGAGCTCCTACGAGCAGTACTTC	CASSGGLSSYEQYF
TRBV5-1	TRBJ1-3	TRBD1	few	TGCGCCAGCAGCGAACCGCGGACAGGGGGGAGCTCTGGAAACACCATATATTTT	CASSEPRTGGSSGNTIYF
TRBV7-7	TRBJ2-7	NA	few	TGTGCTAGCAGCTTGAATGCCGGGCCCCAGGGAAGCGAGCAGTACTTC	CASSLNAGPQGSEQYF
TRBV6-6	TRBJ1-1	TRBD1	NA	TGTGCCAGCAGTTACCCGGACAGGGGGGACACTGAAGCTTTCTTT	CASSYPDRGDTEAFF
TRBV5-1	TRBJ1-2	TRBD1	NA	TGCGCCAGCAGCTCGGGACAGACCGGGGGCTACACCTTC	CASSSGQTGGYTF
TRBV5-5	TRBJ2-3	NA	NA	TGTGCCAGCAGCTTGCTGTCTAACACAGATACGCAGTATTTT	CASSLLSNTDTQYF
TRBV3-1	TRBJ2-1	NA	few	TGTGCCAGCAGCCCCTCGCGAAGCTCCTACAATGAGCAGTTCTTC	CASSPSRSSYNEQFF
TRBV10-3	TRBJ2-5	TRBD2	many	TGTGCCATCAGTGCGTTCCCCGGAGCGATGAGAGCGGGGCAAGAGACCCAGTACTTC	CAISAFPGAMRAGQETQYF
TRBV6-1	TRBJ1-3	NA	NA	TGTGCCAGCAGTCGCCCAATCTCTGGAAACACCATATATTTT	CASSRPISGNTIYF
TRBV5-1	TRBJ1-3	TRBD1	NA	TGCGCCAGCAGCTTGGGCGACAGGGGAAACGGAAACACCATATATTTT	CASSLGDRGNGNTIYF
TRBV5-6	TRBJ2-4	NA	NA	TGTGCCAGCAGCCCGAGTGGGGGAGCCAAAAACATTCAGTACTTC	CASSPSGGAKNIQYF
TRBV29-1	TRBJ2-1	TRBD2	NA	TGCAGCGTCCTAGCGGGAGTCTTTAAAGATTACAATGAGCAGTTCTTC	CSVLAGVFKDYNEQFF
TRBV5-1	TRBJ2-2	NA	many	TGCGCCAGCAGCCCAACCGAGTACGCGGGGTCCCCGAGGAGGAACACCGGGGAGCTGTTTTTT	CASSPTEYAGSPRRNTGELFF
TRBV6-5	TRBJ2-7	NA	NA	TGTGCCAGCAGTTACAGTACTAGAGTCTACGAGCAGTACTTC	CASSYSTRVYEQYF
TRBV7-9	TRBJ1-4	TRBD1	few	TGTGCCAGCACCTCCTGGACAGGGGGAGCAACTAATGAAAAACTGTTTTTT	CASTSWTGGATNEKLFF
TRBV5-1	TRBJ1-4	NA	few	TGCGCCAGCAGTGGGCAGGGGCCAACTAATGAAAAACTGTTTTTT	CASSGQGPTNEKLFF
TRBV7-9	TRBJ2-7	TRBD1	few	TGTGCCAGCAGCTTAGCTGACAGGGGGAGATTCGAGCAGTACTTC	CASSLADRGRFEQYF
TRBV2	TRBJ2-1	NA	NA	TGTGCCAGCAGTCCCTCGGGGGGCCGAGAGTTCTTC	CASSPSGGREFF
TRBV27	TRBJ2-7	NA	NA	TGTGCCAGCAGTTTATTTAATTACTACGAGCAGTACTTC	CASSLFNYYEQYF
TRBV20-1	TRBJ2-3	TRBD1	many	TGCAGTGCTTCCCCTGAGGGGATAGACAGGGAAGTTGGTAGGGATACGCAGTATTTT	CSASPEGIDREVGRDTQYF
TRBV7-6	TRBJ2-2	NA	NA	TGTGCCAGCAGCCCCGGGGCCCGCCGAGGCAACACCGGGGAGCTGTTTTTT	CASSPGARRGNTGELFF
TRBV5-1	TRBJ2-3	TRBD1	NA	TGCGCCAGCGCCATCGGTAGTGGACAGGGAGCAGATACGCAGTATTTT	CASAIGSGQGADTQYF
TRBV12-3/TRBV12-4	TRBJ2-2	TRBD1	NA	TGTGCCTGCTACAGGGGGCGAGGCGGGGAGCTGTTTTTT	CACYRGRGGELFF
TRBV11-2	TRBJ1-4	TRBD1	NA	TGTGCCAGCAGCTTAGATTGGCGGACAGGGGGGAAGAGTAATGAAAAACTGTTTTTT	CASSLDWRTGGKSNEKLFF
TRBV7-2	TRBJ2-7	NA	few	TGTGCCAGCAGCTTAGCGCCGGCGGGGAGCACCTACGAGCAGTACTTC	CASSLAPAGSTYEQYF
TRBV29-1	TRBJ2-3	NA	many	TGCAGCGCCCCCGGGGCGGTCACAGATACGCAGTATTTT	CSAPGAVTDTQYF
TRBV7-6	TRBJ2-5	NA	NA	TGTGCCAGCAGCTCGGTGAAGGGAGAGACCCAGTACTTC	CASSSVKGETQYF
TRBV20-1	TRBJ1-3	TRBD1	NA	TGCAGTGCTAAGCAGGGGGCACGCTCTGGAAACACCATATATTTT	CSAKQGARSGNTIYF
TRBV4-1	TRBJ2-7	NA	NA	TGCGCCAGCAGCCTTACGACAGGTAGAAGTTACGAGCAGTACTTC	CASSLTTGRSYEQYF
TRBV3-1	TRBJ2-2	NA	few	TGTGCCAGCAGCCAAGTTACCCCCGGAGGAACCGGGGAGCTGTTTTTT	CASSQVTPGGTGELFF
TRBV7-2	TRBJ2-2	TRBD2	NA	TGTGCCAGCAGCTTACCGACTAGCGGGAAGGGTAGCACCGGGGAGCTGTTTTTT	CASSLPTSGKGSTGELFF
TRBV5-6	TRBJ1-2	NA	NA	TGTGCCAGCAGCTTGTCCGGCTTAGCTAACTATGGCTACACCTTC	CASSLSGLANYGYTF
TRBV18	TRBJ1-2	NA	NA	TGTGCCAGCTCACCAGGGGGGCCTAACTATGGCTACACCTTC	CASSPGGPNYGYTF
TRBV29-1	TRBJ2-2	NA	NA	TGCAGCGTTTCCGGGACAACTATGACCGGGGAGCTGTTTTTT	CSVSGTTMTGELFF
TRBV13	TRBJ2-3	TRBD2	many	TGTGCCAGCAGCCTACCTTCTAGCGGGGTAGGAGATACGCAGTATTTT	CASSLPSSGVGDTQYF
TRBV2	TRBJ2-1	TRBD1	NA	TGTGCCACCTTCACCACGGGGAAGGGGGCCGTGGGTGAGCAGTTCTTC	CATFTTGKGAVGEQFF
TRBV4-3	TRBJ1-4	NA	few	TGCGCCAGCAGCCAAGATAGTAGGGCTAATGAAAAACTGTTTTTT	CASSQDSRANEKLFF
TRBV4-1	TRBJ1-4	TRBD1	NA	TGCGCCAGCAGCCGCGAAGTGGACAGGGCGACTGAAAAACTGTTTTTT	CASSREVDRATEKLFF
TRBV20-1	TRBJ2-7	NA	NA	TGCAGTGCAACCTGGAGAAGCTACGAGCAGTACTTC	CSATWRSYEQYF
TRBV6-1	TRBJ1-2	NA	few	TGTGCCAGTCGACAGGAGGTGGGGGGACCCTATGGCTACACCTTC	CASRQEVGGPYGYTF
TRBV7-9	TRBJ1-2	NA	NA	TGTGCCAGCATCGGAGCCCCGGGCGGCTACACCTTC	CASIGAPGGYTF
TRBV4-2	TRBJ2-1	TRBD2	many	TGTGCCAGCAGCCAAGAGGGCGGGAGGGTTTACAATGAGCAGTTCTTC	CASSQEGGRVYNEQFF
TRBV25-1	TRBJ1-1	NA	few	TGTGCCAGCAGGGAGACGGGACATGTGAACACTGAAGCTTTCTTT	CASRETGHVNTEAFF